One sample yielded the 18 T cell receptor beta chains listed below, sequenced in a study of T cell repertoires in cytomegalovirus infection. Using its own MiXCR run on the reads, TCRdb lists one record per CDR3 protein. In the table there are roughly 68,000 distinct CDR3 sequences, around 20% of which are singletons. Their target antigens are unknown. The sample was CD8+ T cells from cultured PBMCs, taken from culture after CMV antigen stimulation. The source of these receptors is a human donor in good health (CMV status not recorded). Some clones in this sample may be carry-over from other donors' samples.

This clonotype was seen more than once but under ten times. V is TRBV12-3 or TRBV12-4 and J is TRBJ2-5, with 7 bases matching TRBD2. The CDR3 runs 16 residues. Trimming cost V 4 bases and J 5 bases; bases outside gene matches: 13. The CDR3 DNA reads TGTGCCAGCAGTTCCGGTTCTATAGGGCGGGGGGAGACCCAGTACTTC. Amino acid sequence: CASSSGSIGRGETQYF.

This chain links TRBV4-1 with TRBJ1-2; D gene uncertain. There are 13 residues in the CDR3. Germline V gene data show CDR1 as MGHRA and CDR2 as YSYEKL. Trimming pared 2 bases from V and 4 bases from J, leaving 8 bases between. In nucleotides, the CDR3 is TGCGCCAGCAGCCAACCCCCTCTCTATGGCTACACCTTC. This codes for CASSQPPLYGYTF.

This clonotype was picked up one time. The J gene is TRBJ1-5, the V gene TRBV7-2; D is ambiguous. V lost 1 base to trimming and J lost 0 bases, with 10 bases between them. Germline V gene data show CDR1 as SGHTA and CDR2 as FQGNSA. The CDR3 runs to 16 residues. The CDR3 DNA reads TGTGCCAGCAGCTTAGAGGCGGCGGGTAGCAATCAGCCCCAGCATTTT. This translates into CASSLEAAGSNQPQHF.

This chain's CDR3 is CASSSDRGNSPLHF. The CDR3 nucleotides read TGTGCCAGCAGTTCGGACAGGGGGAATTCACCCCTCCACTTT. The V gene is TRBV12-3 or TRBV12-4, the J gene TRBJ1-6; 10 positions agree with TRBD1. This CDR3 comprises 14 residues. J was trimmed by 7 bases and V by 4 bases; bases with no gene match: 1.

CDR3 bases: TGTGCCAGCAGCTCCCAGGGGGGCTCCGGCGAGCAGTACTTC. Amino acids: CASSSQGGSGEQYF. The rearrangement uses TRBV11-3 and TRBJ2-7; a possible D gene is TRBD1 (7 bases). V was trimmed by 4 bases and J by 6 bases, leaving 16 bases between them. The germline gives CDR1 SGHNT, CDR2 YENEEA. CDR3 length equals 14 residues.

V is TRBV4-1 and J is TRBJ1-1; no clear D. Trimming took off 1 base at V and 3 bases at J, with 9 bases between the two ends. Germline V gene data show CDR1 as MGHRA and CDR2 as YSYEKL. This CDR3 comprises 14 residues. The CDR3 DNA follows: TGCGCCAGCAGCCAAGGCTTTGGGGACACTGAAGCTTTCTTT. This sequence encodes CASSQGFGDTEAFF.

This clonotype was seen a few times. This chain joins TRBV7-8 and TRBJ1-5, with D perhaps TRBD1 (5 bases). The CDR3 loop spans 16 amino acids. From germline, CDR1 is SGHVS and CDR2 FQNEAQ. Trimming took off 1 base at V and 1 base at J, with 11 bases between the two ends. CDR3: CASSLGRVTSNQPQHF. CDR3 bases: TGTGCCAGCAGCTTAGGCAGGGTAACGAGCAATCAGCCCCAGCATTTT.

The chain recombines TRBV5-6 with TRBJ1-1, with 8 bases fitting TRBD1. The junction had 3 bases not matched to a gene; V was cut back by 4 bases and J by 1 base. Germline lookup yields CDR1 SGHDT and CDR2 YYEEEE. The CDR3 consists of 14 residues. The CDR3 nucleotides are TGTGCCAGCAGCCCGGGACAGGCGAACACTGAAGCTTTCTTT. Residues: CASSPGQANTEAFF. Full variable domain (missing parts from reference TRBV5-6 and TRBJ1-1): DAGVTQSPTHLIKTRGQQVTLRCSPKSGHDTVSWYQQALGQGPQFIFQYYEEEERQRGNFPDRFSGHQFPNYSSELNVNALLLGDSALYLCASSPGQANTEAFFGQGTRLTVV.

This clonotype was observed at least ten times. This chain links TRBV6-4 with TRBJ2-3, with D possibly matching TRBD2 (5 bases). This CDR3 spans 13 amino acids. Between the trimmed V and J ends, which lost 4 bases and 2 bases, there was a span of 7 bases. Per germline, CDR1 MRHNA and CDR2 SNTAGT. The CDR3 protein is CASSAGNTDTQYF. The CDR3 nucleotides are TGTGCCAGCAGTGCGGGGAACACAGATACGCAGTATTTT.

This clonotype was detected only a few times. J is TRBJ1-1 and V is TRBV6-2 or TRBV6-3; 9 positions agree with TRBD1. The CDR3 runs to 16 residues. Germline values: CDR1 MNHEY, CDR2 SVGEGT. V trimming: 1 base; J trimming: 4 bases; junction bases outside the gene matches: 7. The CDR3 here is CASSYYAGQGPTEAFF. Written as DNA, the CDR3 is TGTGCCAGCAGTTACTATGCGGGACAGGGCCCCACTGAAGCTTTCTTT.

The chain employs TRBV5-5 and TRBJ2-5, with TRBD1 as a possible D gene (5 bases). The CDR3 sequence is 14 residues long. Trimming removed 4 bases from V and 0 bases from J, with 10 bases in between. CDR1 SGHKS and CDR2 YYEKEE come from the germline V gene (reference sequence). CDR3 region: CASSLRQYQETQYF. CDR3 coding DNA: TGTGCCAGCAGCCTCCGACAGTACCAAGAGACCCAGTACTTC.

This clonotype has more than one count but fewer than ten. The chain employs TRBV6-5 and TRBJ2-7, with D possibly TRBD2 on 6 matching bases. Deletions cut 6 bases from V and 6 bases from J, with 18 bases between. This CDR3 contains 14 residues. CDR1 and CDR2 (germline): MNHEY, SVGAGI. The CDR3 sequence: CASSPRRRGGEQYF. CDR3 DNA: TGTGCCAGCAGCCCCCGGCGGAGGGGTGGCGAGCAGTACTTC.

The chain joins TRBV7-8 to TRBJ2-7; 8 bases fit TRBD1. CDR1 SGHVS and CDR2 FQNEAQ come from the germline V gene. The CDR3 contains 14 residues. J was trimmed by 1 base and V by 5 bases; bases with no gene match: 4. CDR3 in DNA: TGTGCCAGCAGCGACAGGGGAAGATCCTACGAGCAGTACTTC. This sequence encodes CASSDRGRSYEQYF. Variable domain in full (rest from reference TRBV7-8 and TRBJ2-7): GAGVSQSPRYKVAKRGQDVALRCDPISGHVSLFWYQQALGQGPEFLTYFQNEAQLDKSGLPSDRFFAERPEGSVSTLKIQRTQQEDSAVYLCASSDRGRSYEQYFGPGTRLTVT.

The CDR3 region is CASRGEGRELFF. CDR3 nucleotides: TGTGCCAGCAGAGGGGAAGGGCGGGAGCTGTTTTTT. The chain links TRBV27 to TRBJ2-2; D perhaps matches TRBD1 (5 bases). Trimming removed 6 bases from V and 9 bases from J, with 11 bases in between. Per germline, CDR1 MNHEY and CDR2 SMNVEV (reference sequence). The length of the CDR3 is 12 residues.

In its sample, this clonotype was seen a few times. J is TRBJ2-5 and V is TRBV6-5; 7 bases map to TRBD1. The V gene end was trimmed by 0 bases and the J gene end by 4 bases; junction bases not matched to a gene: 8. The CDR3 covers 16 residues. The germline V gene has CDR1 MNHEY and CDR2 SVGAGI. The CDR3, as DNA: TGTGCCAGCAGTTACTCCGGGACAGATTTGACAGAGACCCAGTACTTC. The encoded protein is CASSYSGTDLTETQYF.

The chain has TRBV27 and TRBJ1-1, with D perhaps TRBD1 (5 bases). V was trimmed by 3 bases and J by 1 base, leaving 12 bases between them. The CDR3 covers 15 residues. In germline, CDR1 is MNHEY, CDR2 SMNVEV (reference sequence). The CDR3 DNA follows: TGTGCCAGCAGTTTGGGGCAGGGATCGAACACTGAAGCTTTCTTT. It encodes CASSLGQGSNTEAFF.

The rearrangement links TRBV11-2 to TRBJ2-7, with D possibly TRBD2 on 5 matching bases. Trimming pared 0 bases from V and 0 bases from J, leaving 9 bases between. Per the germline V gene, CDR1 is SGHAT and CDR2 is FQNNGV. This CDR3 has 15 amino acids. Here the CDR3 reads CASSLEGATSYEQYF. CDR3 nucleotide sequence: TGTGCCAGCAGCTTAGAGGGAGCGACCTCCTACGAGCAGTACTTC.

This clonotype was counted between two and nine times. The chain links TRBV6-5 to TRBJ1-1; D call uncertain. Trimming removed 5 bases at V and 4 bases at J, with 11 bases between. CDR1 is MNHEY, CDR2 SVGAGI, per germline. The length of the CDR3 is 13 residues. In DNA form, the CDR3 reads TGTGCCAGCAGTCTCGGGTGGGGCACTGAAGCTTTCTTT. Its translation: CASSLGWGTEAFF.